Reported below is one T cell receptor beta chain. Germline CDR1 is SEHNR and CDR2 is FQNEAQ (reference sequence). Deletions cut 3 bases from V and 5 bases from J, with 4 bases between. The length of the CDR3 is 11 residues. The source of the sample is a study of control samples from healthy donors and cancer patients. The repertoire was sequenced with immunoSEQ multiplex PCR; TCRdb's copy has only in-frame clones and lacks some. The sample carries roughly 180,000 clones, about 91% recorded once. Source material: blood. J is TRBJ2-5 and V is TRBV7-9; D not certain. This clonotype was obtained from a woman in her thirties or forties in good health. CDR3 bases: TGTGCCAGCAGCTTTTCCGAGACCCAGTACTTC. It translates to CASSFSETQYF.